The rows below give T cell receptor beta chains drawn from one sample of a study of cytomegalovirus exposure and HLA in healthy donors. Measured with immunoSEQ multiplex PCR; TCRdb has only the in-frame clones, and not every one. The profile covers about 140,000 clones, with 79% appearing a single time and more than 0.95% taken by the ten largest. Sequencing used PBMCs. These receptors all come from a man in his late teens or twenties in good health and CMV-seronegative. The CDR3 runs from the conserved cysteine through the conserved F or W. The D gene is left open where the match is weak. A row's size may be missing; if present it is once, few, many or a size class.

v_call	clone_size	d_call	j_call	cdr3_nt	cdr3_aa
TRBV30	-	-	TRBJ2-5	TGTGCCTGGAGCCCAGAATGGGAGACCCAGTACTTC	CAWSPEWETQYF
TRBV25-1	-	-	TRBJ1-1	TGTGCCAGCAGTGATCCTGTTCTAGGGGACACTGAAGCTTTCTTT	CASSDPVLGDTEAFF
TRBV7-9	once	TRBD1	TRBJ1-5	TGTGCCAGCAGCTTCGGGCAGGGGGAAGGCAATCAGCCCCAGCATTTT	CASSFGQGEGNQPQHF
TRBV10-3	few	-	TRBJ1-2	TGTGCCATCGAGTCGACAGGCTATGGCTACACCTTC	CAIESTGYGYTF
TRBV19	-	TRBD2	TRBJ2-1	TGTGCCAGTAGTATTGGAAGCGGGGGCTACAATGAGCAGTTCTTC	CASSIGSGGYNEQFF
TRBV27	once	-	TRBJ1-5	TGTGCCAGCAGGGGGGCAGGGTGGGTAAAAAATCAGCCCCAGCATTTT	CASRGAGWVKNQPQHF
TRBV2	few	-	TRBJ1-3	TGTGCCAGCAGTGTCAATCGCGGGGCCTTATATTTT	CASSVNRGALYF
TRBV7-9	-	-	TRBJ1-6	TGTGCCAGCAGCTTAAAGGGGGGGAATTCACCCCTCCACTTT	CASSLKGGNSPLHF
TRBV4-1	-	TRBD1	TRBJ1-2	TGCGCCAGCAGCCAAGATCAGGGGGTCGGGTGGGGCTACACCTTC	CASSQDQGVGWGYTF
TRBV30	-	-	TRBJ1-2	TGTGCCCAATACTTGGACGGACCGGGGTTCTATGGCTACACCTTC	CAQYLDGPGFYGYTF
TRBV6-5	-	TRBD1	TRBJ1-4	TGTGCCAGCAGTTATACCAGGGGGCGGACTAATGAAAAACTGTTTTTT	CASSYTRGRTNEKLFF
TRBV7-9	-	TRBD1	TRBJ2-5	TGTGCCAGCAGCTCCCCGGGACAGGGAGGGACCCAGTACTTC	CASSSPGQGGTQYF
TRBV5-1	-	-	TRBJ2-3	TGCGCCAGCAGCTTGTTTGGGAGCGTGGAGGGCACAGATACGCAGTATTTT	CASSLFGSVEGTDTQYF
TRBV7-2	once	TRBD1	TRBJ1-1	TGTGCCAGCAGCTTATATTCAGGGGGCGTGAGCACTGAAGCTTTCTTT	CASSLYSGGVSTEAFF
TRBV5-6	-	-	TRBJ1-2	TGTGCCAGCAGCTTGACGTTTAGCTATGGCTACACCTTC	CASSLTFSYGYTF
TRBV28	-	-	TRBJ1-5	TGTGCCAGCAGTTTCGGAACAGCAGGGAATCAGCCCCAGCATTTT	CASSFGTAGNQPQHF